This TCR beta chain was profiled in a study of blood T cell repertoires in COVID-19. Study context: T cells, B-cell-depleted T cells, or PBMCs supplied cDNA or gDNA.

Trimming stripped 4 bases from V and 4 bases from J, with 2 bases between. The CDR3 is 11 residues long. Germline V gives CDR1 MNHNY, CDR2 SVGAGI (reference sequence). Repertoires were generated with immunoSEQ multiplex PCR, while TCRdb's copy carries only in-frame clones and drops some. The sample has some 300,000 clones, around 87% seen once; the top ten hold 3.5% to 5%. This clone was found a few times. V usage is TRBV6-6 and J usage is TRBJ2-1; D ambiguous. This TCR was recovered from a woman under 30 with acute COVID-19. The sample comprised PBMCs or T cells enriched from blood (not recorded which). CDR3 nucleotide sequence: TGTGCCAGCAGTTTATACAATGAGCAGTTCTTC. Amino acid sequence: CASSLYNEQFF.